Only a few counts were recorded for the clone carrying this TCR beta chain. Antigen specificity is unknown. The germline CDR1 and CDR2 sequences are MNHNS and SASEGT. The CDR3 extends over 16 amino acids. V lost 3 bases and J lost 0, with 11 bases in between. The sample belongs to a study of T cells in Graves' hyperthyroidism and ophthalmopathy. Study as a whole: Staff took peripheral blood when the initial diagnosis was made, before any treatment began.

RNA transcripts gave rise to amplified TCR beta CDR3 regions. Initially, a first-round RT-PCR of the TCR CDR3 employed the HTBI primer set. One entry per CDR3 protein, called by TCRdb with MiXCR from the multiplex PCR reads. The table lists fewer than 900,000 distinct CDR3 sequences, around 19% of them singletons. Study findings and constraints: The authors' 13 V-J model separated ophthalmopathy from stable hyperthyroidism. Median prediction lead before ophthalmopathy onset was 6 to 8 months with the model. Most thyroid-expanded clonotypes above 0.001 were also found in blood.

Sample: blood. This clonotype was sampled from a woman between 50 and 59 years old with Graves' hyperthyroidism that later progressed to Graves' ophthalmopathy. V and J are TRBV6-1 and TRBJ1-4; D gene unclear. The DNA of the CDR3 is TGTGCCAGCAGTGACGGACCTATTGCAACTAATGAAAAACTGTTTTTT. This encodes CASSDGPIATNEKLFF.